Below, one TCR beta chain is given with its context. The germline V gene encodes CDR1 MNHEY and CDR2 SVGAGI. J gave up 0 bases and V 6 bases, and 5 bases lay outside the gene matches. CDR3 length: 15 amino acids. This sample is drawn from a study of Ad26.COV2.S vaccination and SARS-CoV-2 variants. Study overall: The vaccine Ad26.COV2.S was put into the muscle once, or twice with 56 days between.

Generated by immunoSEQ multiplex PCR, the TCRdb table keeps only in-frame clones and is missing some. The data contain about 380,000 clones, 83% of them seen just once; the ten biggest clones take up approximately 7.8%. Indicated treatment: some 19 received Ad26.COV2.S at low or high dose, single or two shots; roughly 5 received placebo; per-sample allocation not given. Samples were taken on day 63 after the first vaccine or placebo injection. The V and J genes are TRBV6-5 and TRBJ1-1; 9 nucleotides agree with TRBD1. The clonotype was recovered from a person aged 18-65 years who received the Ad26.COV2.S COVID-19 vaccine or a placebo. The source material was peripheral blood, sampled in a trial of Ad26.COV2.S vaccine versus placebo. CDR3 sequence (DNA): TGTGCCAGCAGGCGACAGGGGGTGATGAACACTGAAGCTTTCTTT. Translating it yields CASRRQGVMNTEAFF.